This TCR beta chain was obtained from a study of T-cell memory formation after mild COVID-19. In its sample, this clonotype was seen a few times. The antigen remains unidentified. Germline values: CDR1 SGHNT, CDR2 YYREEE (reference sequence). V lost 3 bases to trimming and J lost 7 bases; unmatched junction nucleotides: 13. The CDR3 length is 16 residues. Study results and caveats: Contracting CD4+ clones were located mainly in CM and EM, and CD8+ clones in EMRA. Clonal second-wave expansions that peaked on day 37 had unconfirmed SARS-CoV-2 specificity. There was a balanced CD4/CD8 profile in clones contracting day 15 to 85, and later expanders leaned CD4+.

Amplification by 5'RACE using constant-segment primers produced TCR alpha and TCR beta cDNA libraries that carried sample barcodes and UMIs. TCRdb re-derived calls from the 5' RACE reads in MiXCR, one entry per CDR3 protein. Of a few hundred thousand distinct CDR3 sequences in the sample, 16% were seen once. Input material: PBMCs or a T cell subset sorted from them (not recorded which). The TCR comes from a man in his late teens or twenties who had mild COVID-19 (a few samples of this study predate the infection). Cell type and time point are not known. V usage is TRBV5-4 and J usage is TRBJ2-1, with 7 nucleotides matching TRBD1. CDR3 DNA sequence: TGTGCCAGCAGCTCACCAATCGACAGGGCCGGGAATGAGCAGTTCTTC. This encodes CASSSPIDRAGNEQFF. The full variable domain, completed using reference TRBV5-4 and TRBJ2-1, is ETGVTQSPTHLIKTRGQQVTLRCSSQSGHNTVSWYQQALGQGPQFIFQYYREEENGRGNFPPRFSGLQFPNYSSELNVNALELDDSALYLCASSSPIDRAGNEQFFGPGTRLTVL.